One T cell receptor (beta chain) is described in this entry. The sample is drawn from a study of T cells after somatic rescue of genetic block. Between the trimmed V and J ends, which lost 5 bases and 7 bases, there was a span of 8 bases. Germline CDR1 and CDR2: SEHNR and FQNEAQ (reference sequence). This CDR3 has 11 amino acids. Repertoires were generated with immunoSEQ multiplex PCR, while TCRdb's copy carries only in-frame clones and drops some. Here the sample spans roughly 55,000 clones, approximately 96% being singletons. The specimen sequenced was peripheral blood mononuclear cells (PBMCs). The V gene is TRBV7-9, the J gene TRBJ2-5; D uncertain. The receptor comes from a child less than two years old. In nucleotides, the CDR3 is TGTGCCAGCAGCCCTTCCGGGACCCAGTACTTC. This codes for CASSPSGTQYF.